The entry that follows covers one TCR beta chain sequence. The data originate from a study of control samples from healthy donors and cancer patients. The protocol was immunoSEQ multiplex PCR, while the TCRdb copy is restricted to in-frame clones and leaves out a portion. Of fewer than 110,000 clones in the sample, approximately 90% were seen once. V was shortened by 6 bases and J by 2 bases, with 6 bases between the two germline ends. Germline lookup yields CDR1 MNHEY and CDR2 SVGAGI. There are 12 residues in the CDR3. This clonotype originated in a man between 60 and 70 years old with lung cancer. The source material was PBMCs. The rearrangement uses TRBV6-5 and TRBJ2-3, with no clear D. CDR3 nucleotides: TGTGCCAGCAGGGGATACACAGATACGCAGTATTTT. This gives the protein CASRGYTDTQYF.